This TCR beta chain appears in the sequencing data of a study of T cell repertoires in cytomegalovirus infection. Across the study: An indication of both CMV infection and matching HLA type came from public TCR beta signatures.

TCRdb passed the reads through MiXCR, listing each CDR3 protein once. The sample carries about 140,000 distinct CDR3 sequences, about 6% recorded once. Germline values: CDR1 SQVTM, CDR2 ANQGSEA. This CDR3 spans 12 amino acids. With V trimmed by 7 bases and J by 1 base, 3 bases remained unmatched. Material: PBMCs. This TCR came from a human donor in good health (CMV status not recorded). Some clones in this sample may be carry-over from other donors' samples. This chain joins TRBV29-1 and TRBJ1-1; TRBD1 matches 7 bases. This chain's CDR3 is CSGGQTNTEAFF. In DNA form, the CDR3 reads TGCAGCGGGGGACAGACGAACACTGAAGCTTTCTTT.